The rows below give T cell receptor beta chains drawn from one sample of a study of Graves' ophthalmopathy and Graves' hyperthyroidism. TCRdb processed the multiplex PCR reads anew with MiXCR; each CDR3 protein has one entry. The sample contains over a million distinct CDR3 sequences, about 35% of which appear only once. Sequencing was performed on peripheral blood or thyroid tissue (not recorded which). Receptors originate from an adult man with Graves' hyperthyroidism. Each CDR3 is given with its conserved first and last residue. A D gene is named only where the DNA matches it firmly. A row's size may be missing; if present it is once, few, many or a size class.

v_gene: TRBV7-2
j_gene: TRBJ2-2
abundance: many
d_gene: NA
CDR3nt: TGTGCCAGCAGCTTACCCCGGGCGGCCGCGAACACCGGGGAGCTGTTTTTT
CDR3aa: CASSLPRAAANTGELFF

v_gene: TRBV29-1
j_gene: TRBJ1-1
abundance: NA
d_gene: TRBD1
CDR3nt: TGCAGCGTTGGATCCGGACAGGGGGCGCGCACTGAAGCTTTCTTT
CDR3aa: CSVGSGQGARTEAFF

v_gene: TRBV4-3
j_gene: TRBJ1-6
abundance: few
d_gene: NA
CDR3nt: TGCGCCAGCAGCCGGACCTTTAGCTCCTATAATTCACCCCTCCACTTT
CDR3aa: CASSRTFSSYNSPLHF

v_gene: TRBV6-6
j_gene: TRBJ2-6
abundance: NA
d_gene: NA
CDR3nt: TGTGCCAGCAGGCTAGCAAGACAGCTCCCCTCTGGGGCCAACGTCCTGACTTTC
CDR3aa: CASRLARQLPSGANVLTF

v_gene: TRBV4-3
j_gene: TRBJ1-5
abundance: NA
d_gene: NA
CDR3nt: TGCGCCAGCAGCCAAGATCTTACTGACACCCTACGTCGGCCCCAGCATTTT
CDR3aa: CASSQDLTDTLRRPQHF

v_gene: TRBV5-6
j_gene: TRBJ2-6
abundance: few
d_gene: NA
CDR3nt: TGTGCCAGCAGCTTGGAGGGCCTAGCAGAGGCCAACGTCCTGACTTTC
CDR3aa: CASSLEGLAEANVLTF

v_gene: TRBV15
j_gene: TRBJ2-5
abundance: NA
d_gene: NA
CDR3nt: TGTGCCACCAGCAGAGAGGGATTAGCCCGGGGGACCCAGTACTTC
CDR3aa: CATSREGLARGTQYF

v_gene: TRBV20-1
j_gene: TRBJ1-1
abundance: few
d_gene: NA
CDR3nt: TGCAGTGCTCCGAAGGGACTAGAAGCTTTCTTT
CDR3aa: CSAPKGLEAFF

v_gene: TRBV5-6
j_gene: TRBJ1-4
abundance: NA
d_gene: NA
CDR3nt: TGTGCCAGCAGCCGGGACGGTGAAAATGAAAAACTGTTTTTT
CDR3aa: CASSRDGENEKLFF

v_gene: TRBV7-9
j_gene: TRBJ2-6
abundance: NA
d_gene: NA
CDR3nt: TGTGCCAGCAGTAACGAGGGGGGGCGTTCTGGGGCCAACGTCCTGACTTTC
CDR3aa: CASSNEGGRSGANVLTF

v_gene: TRBV20-1
j_gene: TRBJ2-7
abundance: many
d_gene: NA
CDR3nt: TGCAGTGCTACCGGGCACGAGCAGTACTTC
CDR3aa: CSATGHEQYF

v_gene: TRBV2
j_gene: TRBJ2-7
abundance: many
d_gene: NA
CDR3nt: TGTGCCAGCAGTGTACGGACAGGCATCGGGGGGCAGTACTTC
CDR3aa: CASSVRTGIGGQYF

v_gene: TRBV24-1
j_gene: TRBJ2-1
abundance: NA
d_gene: NA
CDR3nt: TGTGCCACCAGTTCCTCTGCGGGACCCTTAGGGTACAATGAGCAGTTCTTC
CDR3aa: CATSSSAGPLGYNEQFF

v_gene: TRBV5-1
j_gene: TRBJ1-1
abundance: NA
d_gene: TRBD1
CDR3nt: TGCGCCAGCAGTCCAGGGGGGGGCCACACTGAAGCTTTCTTT
CDR3aa: CASSPGGGHTEAFF

v_gene: TRBV7-2
j_gene: TRBJ1-1
abundance: many
d_gene: NA
CDR3nt: TGTGCCAGCGGCACAGGGTGGGACACTGAAGCTTTCTTT
CDR3aa: CASGTGWDTEAFF

v_gene: TRBV24-1
j_gene: TRBJ1-5
abundance: NA
d_gene: NA
CDR3nt: TGTGCCAGCCCAGGGGTGGGCAATCAGCCCCAGCATTTT
CDR3aa: CASPGVGNQPQHF

v_gene: TRBV3-1
j_gene: TRBJ2-7
abundance: few
d_gene: TRBD2
CDR3nt: TGTGCCAGCAGCCAAGAAGGGAATGGCGGGAGGGTCGAGCAGTACTTC
CDR3aa: CASSQEGNGGRVEQYF

v_gene: TRBV10-3
j_gene: TRBJ1-5
abundance: many
d_gene: NA
CDR3nt: TGTGCCATCAAGGATGGTGGCAATCAGCCCCAGCATTTT
CDR3aa: CAIKDGGNQPQHF

v_gene: TRBV19
j_gene: TRBJ2-5
abundance: many
d_gene: TRBD1
CDR3nt: TGTGCCAGTAGTATCGCAGGGGGTTTGGAGACCCAGTACTTC
CDR3aa: CASSIAGGLETQYF

v_gene: TRBV11-2
j_gene: TRBJ2-7
abundance: NA
d_gene: NA
CDR3nt: TGTGCCAGCAGCTTAGTGGGCAGCCGGTCATACGAGCAGTACTTC
CDR3aa: CASSLVGSRSYEQYF

v_gene: TRBV20-1
j_gene: TRBJ2-2
abundance: NA
d_gene: NA
CDR3nt: TGCAGTGCTCCCCGGGGGGCCGGTGACACCGGGGAGCTGTTTTTT
CDR3aa: CSAPRGAGDTGELFF

v_gene: TRBV3-1
j_gene: TRBJ1-5
abundance: few
d_gene: NA
CDR3nt: TGTGCCAGCAGTTTTTCGGGTGCGCCCCAGCATTTT
CDR3aa: CASSFSGAPQHF

v_gene: TRBV14
j_gene: TRBJ2-7
abundance: NA
d_gene: NA
CDR3nt: TGTGCCAGCAGCCAAGGGCTAGTAAACACCCACGAGCAGTACTTC
CDR3aa: CASSQGLVNTHEQYF

v_gene: TRBV9
j_gene: TRBJ2-2
abundance: NA
d_gene: TRBD1
CDR3nt: TGTGCCAGTAGTCGCGGGACAGGGCCCGGGGAGCTGTTTTTT
CDR3aa: CASSRGTGPGELFF

v_gene: TRBV7-8
j_gene: TRBJ1-2
abundance: many
d_gene: NA
CDR3nt: TGTGCCAGCAGCTATTACGGGACACAACATGGCTACACCTTC
CDR3aa: CASSYYGTQHGYTF

v_gene: TRBV20-1
j_gene: TRBJ2-5
abundance: many
d_gene: TRBD2
CDR3nt: TGCAGTTCCCCCCTGACTAGCGGGATCCAAGAGACCCAGTACTTC
CDR3aa: CSSPLTSGIQETQYF

v_gene: TRBV10-3
j_gene: TRBJ1-6
abundance: NA
d_gene: TRBD1
CDR3nt: TGTGCCATCAGTGCTCGGACAGGATCCTATAATTCACCCCTCCACTTT
CDR3aa: CAISARTGSYNSPLHF

v_gene: TRBV2
j_gene: TRBJ2-7
abundance: few
d_gene: NA
CDR3nt: TGTGCCAGCAGTGCCCTGGGGGACCGCGTCGAGCAGTACTTC
CDR3aa: CASSALGDRVEQYF

v_gene: TRBV5-4
j_gene: TRBJ2-2
abundance: NA
d_gene: TRBD2
CDR3nt: TGTGCCAGCAGCTTGGTGAAATTAGCGGGGGGGAACACCGGGGAGCTGTTTTTT
CDR3aa: CASSLVKLAGGNTGELFF

v_gene: TRBV7-2
j_gene: TRBJ1-3
abundance: NA
d_gene: TRBD1
CDR3nt: TGTGCCAGCAGCACCCCGACAGGGAACACCATATATTTT
CDR3aa: CASSTPTGNTIYF

v_gene: TRBV7-8
j_gene: TRBJ1-4
abundance: many
d_gene: NA
CDR3nt: TGTGCCAGCAGTAGTACGAGGGGGAGAAATGAAAAACTGTTTTTT
CDR3aa: CASSSTRGRNEKLFF

v_gene: TRBV3-1
j_gene: TRBJ1-2
abundance: NA
d_gene: NA
CDR3nt: TGTGCCAGCAGCCAAGCGAACGGTTATTACACCTTC
CDR3aa: CASSQANGYYTF

v_gene: TRBV28
j_gene: TRBJ2-7
abundance: NA
d_gene: TRBD2
CDR3nt: TGTGCCAGCAGTACACCGGGACTAGCGGGAGTACTGTACTTC
CDR3aa: CASSTPGLAGVLYF

v_gene: TRBV7-8
j_gene: TRBJ2-7
abundance: many
d_gene: NA
CDR3nt: TGTGCCAGCAGCCGTTCGGGGGAGGGGGGATACGAGCAGTACTTC
CDR3aa: CASSRSGEGGYEQYF

v_gene: TRBV7-8
j_gene: TRBJ2-7
abundance: NA
d_gene: NA
CDR3nt: TGTGCCAGCAGCCGTTTGGACGGATTCCTAGCAACCTACGAGCAGTACTTC
CDR3aa: CASSRLDGFLATYEQYF

v_gene: TRBV20-1
j_gene: TRBJ2-7
abundance: NA
d_gene: NA
CDR3nt: TGCAGTGCTCTCAGCGATCCTATGTCAGGGCTCTACGAGCAGTACTTC
CDR3aa: CSALSDPMSGLYEQYF

v_gene: TRBV5-1
j_gene: TRBJ1-5
abundance: NA
d_gene: NA
CDR3nt: TGCGCCAGCAGTTCGACAGGAGTGGATCAGCCCCAGCATTTT
CDR3aa: CASSSTGVDQPQHF

v_gene: TRBV7-8
j_gene: TRBJ2-5
abundance: many
d_gene: NA
CDR3nt: TGTGCCAGCACCCCGGGACACCGAGAGACCCAGTACTTC
CDR3aa: CASTPGHRETQYF

v_gene: TRBV7-2
j_gene: TRBJ1-2
abundance: few
d_gene: NA
CDR3nt: TGTGCCAGCAGCCAGCAGGCTAACTATGGCTACACCTTC
CDR3aa: CASSQQANYGYTF

v_gene: TRBV7-2
j_gene: TRBJ2-2
abundance: few
d_gene: NA
CDR3nt: TGTGCCAGCAGCTTAGCAGGGTTGATTCTACGGGAGCTGTTTTTT
CDR3aa: CASSLAGLILRELFF

v_gene: TRBV20-1
j_gene: TRBJ1-1
abundance: many
d_gene: NA
CDR3nt: TGCAGTGCTACTCAGGAGAACACTGAAGCTTTCTTT
CDR3aa: CSATQENTEAFF